The 30 T cell receptor beta chains below all came from one sample that was sequenced in a study of T cell repertoires in cytomegalovirus infection. TCRdb called the reads again in MiXCR, with one record for every CDR3 protein. The sample contains around 530,000 distinct CDR3 sequences, 26% of which appear only once. Sequenced sample: PBMCs. These receptors were obtained from a human donor in good health (CMV status not recorded). Some clones in this sample may be carry-over from other donors' samples.

The chain joins TRBV5-1 to TRBJ2-5; no definite D call. The CDR3 has 13 amino acids. In germline, CDR1 is SGHRS, CDR2 YFSETQ. V was clipped by 5 bases and J by 3 bases, with 11 bases between them. The CDR3 DNA reads TGCGCCAGCAGGAGGAGTAGAGAAGAGACCCAGTACTTC. Translation: CASRRSREETQYF. Full variable domain (rest looked up from reference TRBV5-1 and TRBJ2-5): KAGVTQTPRYLIKTRGQQVTLSCSPISGHRSVSWYQQTPGQGLQFLFEYFSETQRNKGNFPGRFSGRQFSNSRSEMNVSTLELGDSALYLCASRRSREETQYFGPGTRLLVL.

This clonotype appeared a few times. The genes are TRBV2 and TRBJ2-1; either TRBD1 or TRBD2 may fit D (5 bases each). The germline gives CDR1 SNHLY, CDR2 FYNNEI. The CDR3 consists of 12 residues. The ends were cut back, 8 bases at V and 10 bases at J, with 15 bases in the middle. CDR3 coding DNA: TGTGCCAGCGACCCTGGGGGTAGAGAGCAGTTCTTC. Translation gives CASDPGGREQFF.

The table lists this clonotype with many counts. The chain recombines TRBV7-2 with TRBJ2-1, with D hard to call. V was trimmed by 3 bases and J by 10 bases, leaving 10 bases between them. The CDR3 loop spans 12 amino acids. CDR1 and CDR2 from the germline V gene are SGHTA and FQGNSA. CDR3 loop: CASSFTVGEQFF. Here the CDR3 DNA reads TGTGCCAGCAGCTTTACCGTGGGAGAGCAGTTCTTC.

The sample holds many counts of this clonotype. This chain links TRBV7-2 with TRBJ1-6; D is unclear. Per germline, CDR1 SGHTA and CDR2 FQGNSA. The CDR3 has 12 amino acids. Trimming removed 1 base at V and 8 bases at J, with 3 bases between. CDR3 amino acids: CASSLDDSPLHF. In DNA, the CDR3 is TGTGCCAGCAGCTTAGACGATTCACCCCTCCACTTT.

Many counts were recorded for this clonotype. The genes are TRBV7-2 and TRBJ2-1, with D tentatively TRBD1 or TRBD2 (5 bases each). V shed 1 base and J shed 7 bases, with 8 bases lying between them. CDR1 is SGHTA and CDR2 is FQGNSA in the germline V gene. The CDR3 length is 13 residues. Here the CDR3 reads CASSLVGENEQFF. DNA of the CDR3: TGTGCCAGCAGCTTAGTGGGGGAAAATGAGCAGTTCTTC.

This clonotype has just a few counts. The genes are TRBV19 and TRBJ1-4, with TRBD1 as a possible D gene (6 bases). In germline, CDR1 is LNHDA, CDR2 SQIVND (reference sequence). The V end was cut by 5 bases, the J end by 8 bases, with 18 bases between. The CDR3 loop spans 15 amino acids. In DNA, the CDR3 is TGTGCCAGTAGTCAGACCGGGACACTCGACGAAAAACTGTTTTTT. Its protein is CASSQTGTLDEKLFF. Full variable domain (rest looked up from reference TRBV19 and TRBJ1-4): DGGITQSPKYLFRKEGQNVTLSCEQNLNHDAMYWYRQDPGQGLRLIYYSQIVNDFQKGDIAEGYSVSREKKESFPLTVTSAQKNPTAFYLCASSQTGTLDEKLFFGSGTQLSVL.

This chain connects TRBV5-5 to TRBJ2-1; D is ambiguous. Germline V gene data show CDR1 as SGHKS and CDR2 as YYEKEE (reference sequence). The CDR3 is made up of 19 amino acids. V gave up 0 bases and J gave up 7 bases, with 26 bases separating them. The chain's CDR3 is CASSLGPFRRRDALNEQFF. CDR3 in DNA: TGTGCCAGCAGCTTGGGTCCCTTCCGGCGACGAGACGCACTGAATGAGCAGTTCTTC.

This rearrangement joins TRBV7-6 to TRBJ1-1; a possible D gene is TRBD1 (5 bases). Trimming left V 5 bases short and J 5 bases short, with 12 bases between. CDR3 length equals 13 residues. Germline values: CDR1 SGHVS, CDR2 FNYEAQ. CDR3 in amino acids: CASSPGYSTEAFF. CDR3 DNA: TGTGCCAGCAGCCCAGGGTATAGTACTGAAGCTTTCTTT.

The chain is built from TRBV24-1 and TRBJ2-7; a possible D gene is TRBD1 (6 bases). Germline V gene sequence: CDR1 KGHDR, CDR2 SFDVKD. V lost 10 bases to trimming and J lost 3 bases, with 15 bases between them. The CDR3 contains 13 residues. The CDR3 loop is CATVTGKIYEQYV. DNA for the CDR3: TGTGCCACAGTGACAGGTAAGATCTACGAGCAGTACGTC.

This sequence joins TRBV27 and TRBJ1-6; D is uncertain. CDR3 size: 19 residues. Germline assignment: CDR1 MNHEY and CDR2 SMNVEV (reference sequence). Deletions cut 2 bases from V and 0 bases from J, with 17 bases between. The CDR3 sequence is CASSLLGTSPSSYNSPLHF. The CDR3, as DNA: TGTGCCAGCAGTTTACTGGGCACCAGTCCGAGCTCCTATAATTCACCCCTCCACTTT.

This clonotype was found a few times. The V call is TRBV19, the J call TRBJ1-6, with TRBD1 matching 7 bases. This CDR3 comprises 14 residues. CDR1 LNHDA and CDR2 SQIVND come from the germline V gene (reference sequence). J was trimmed by 7 bases and V by 8 bases; bases with no gene match: 8. The CDR3: CASVKGQTNSPLHF. DNA for the CDR3: TGTGCCAGTGTAAAGGGACAGACGAATTCACCCCTCCACTTT.

As for this clonotype: One end of the junction varies from germline; a read error may be responsible. The chain joins TRBV5-3 to TRBJ1-1; a possible D gene is TRBD1 (5 bases). TRBV5-3 is noted as an ORF with a role that remains uncertain. The length of the CDR3 is 16 residues. CDR3 coding DNA: TGTGCCAGCAGCTCGCCCCCGGGACGGGTAGGAACTGAAGCTTTCTTT. It encodes CASSSPPGRVGTEAFF.

This clonotype has only a few counts. V is TRBV6-6 and J is TRBJ2-7; D is possibly TRBD2 (6 bases). The V end lost 5 bases, the J end lost 11 bases, and 16 bases lay between the germline ends. This CDR3 spans 12 amino acids. Germline loops: CDR1 MNHNY, CDR2 SVGAGI (reference sequence). The CDR3: CASSEGLALEYF. CDR3 coding DNA: TGTGCCAGCAGTGAGGGGCTAGCGCTGGAGTACTTC.

The gene calls are TRBV5-4 and TRBJ2-2; possible D gene TRBD1, 5 bases. Trimming left V 0 bases short and J 6 bases short, with 12 bases between. The germline CDR1 and CDR2 sequences are SGHNT and YYREEE (reference sequence). This CDR3 contains 15 residues. In DNA, the CDR3 is TGTGCCAGCAGCTTGGGTGGACAACCACCCGGGGAGCTGTTTTTT. Its translation: CASSLGGQPPGELFF.

This clonotype showed up many times. The chain recombines TRBV7-2 with TRBJ2-7; perhaps TRBD1 as D (6 bases). CDR1 is SGHTA and CDR2 is FQGNSA in the germline V gene. The CDR3 has 14 amino acids. Trimming removed 1 base from V and 3 bases from J, with 10 bases in between. The CDR3 protein is CASSLGAQGYEQYF. CDR3 DNA: TGTGCCAGCAGCTTAGGTGCACAGGGCTACGAGCAGTACTTC.

This clonotype has just a few counts. The rearrangement joins TRBV19 to TRBJ1-1; tentatively, D is TRBD1 (5 bases). CDR3 length: 14 amino acids. Looked up from germline, CDR1 is LNHDA and CDR2 is SQIVND (reference sequence). V lost 7 bases to trimming and J lost 5 bases, with 17 bases between them. The CDR3, as DNA: TGTGCCAGTAAGCAGGGTACCTTGGGAACTGAAGCTTTCTTT. As protein: CASKQGTLGTEAFF.

This chain links TRBV6-1 with TRBJ2-3; 9 nucleotides line up with TRBD1. V lost 8 bases to trimming and J lost 4 bases; unmatched junction nucleotides: 4. The germline V gene has CDR1 MNHNS and CDR2 SASEGT. The CDR3 is 13 residues long. The CDR3 DNA is TGTGCCAGCTTAACAGGGGGCGCAGATACGCAGTATTTT. Its protein is CASLTGGADTQYF.

The J gene is TRBJ1-4, the V gene TRBV6-2 or TRBV6-3; 9 bases align to TRBD1. The length of the CDR3 is 13 residues. After removal of 6 bases from V and 8 bases from J, the junction contained 4 bases not matched to a gene. In germline, CDR1 is MNHEY, CDR2 SVGEGT. The DNA for the CDR3 is TGTGCCAGCAGACTGGGGACAGGGGAAAAACTGTTTTTT. Residues: CASRLGTGEKLFF.

The rearrangement links TRBV7-9 to TRBJ1-1; 9 bases line up with TRBD1. The trim removed 5 bases at V and 5 bases at J, leaving 15 bases unmatched. The CDR3 consists of 17 residues. The germline gives CDR1 SEHNR, CDR2 FQNEAQ (reference sequence). The CDR3 loop reads CASSTRATGQGATEAFF. CDR3 nucleotides: TGTGCCAGCAGCACCAGAGCTACGGGACAGGGTGCAACTGAAGCTTTCTTT.

The chain has TRBV9 and TRBJ2-1; 9 nucleotides align to TRBD2. The germline gives CDR1 SGDLS, CDR2 YYNGEE. The CDR3 is made up of 17 amino acids. Trimming at V came to 0 bases and at J to 0 bases, leaving 4 bases not matched to a gene. The chain's CDR3 is CASSVGLADGSYNEQFF. CDR3 DNA sequence: TGTGCCAGCAGCGTAGGACTAGCGGACGGCTCCTACAATGAGCAGTTCTTC.

This clonotype has just a few counts. DNA for the CDR3: TGTGCCACGGGAGGCGTGAGAGCTTTCTTT. Its protein product is CATGGVRAFF. This chain joins TRBV2 and TRBJ1-1; D remains unclear. The CDR3 has 10 amino acids. In germline, CDR1 is SNHLY, CDR2 FYNNEI. V was clipped by 10 bases and J by 10 bases, with 13 bases between them.

The rearrangement links TRBV14 to TRBJ2-3; D gene unclear. Germline loops: CDR1 SGHDN, CDR2 FVKESK. The CDR3 sequence is 11 residues long. V was trimmed by 5 bases and J by 6 bases, leaving 6 bases between them. The CDR3 DNA reads as TGTGCCAGCAGCTGGATGGATACGCAGTATTTT. This encodes CASSWMDTQYF.

This chain uses TRBV4-1 with TRBJ2-4; perhaps D is TRBD1 or TRBD2 (5 bases each). Germline values: CDR1 MGHRA, CDR2 YSYEKL. The CDR3 has 14 residues. Trimming removed 0 bases at V and 9 bases at J, with 12 bases between. Written as DNA, the CDR3 is TGCGCCAGCAGCCAAGATAGGACACGGGGCATTCAGTACTTC. Protein product: CASSQDRTRGIQYF.

The J gene is TRBJ2-2, the V gene TRBV19, with D hard to call. The germline gives CDR1 LNHDA, CDR2 SQIVND (reference sequence). This CDR3 is 14 amino acids long. V was shortened by 7 bases and J by 4 bases, with 13 bases between the two germline ends. CDR3 region: CASTPGGATGELFF. The CDR3 DNA reads as TGTGCCAGTACCCCGGGCGGAGCCACCGGGGAGCTGTTTTTT.

The V and J genes are TRBV28 and TRBJ1-1, with D perhaps TRBD1 (6 bases). V lost 6 bases to trimming and J lost 4 bases, with 15 bases between them. The CDR3 loop spans 14 amino acids. The germline CDR1 and CDR2 sequences are MDHEN and SYDVKM. The CDR3 loop is CASSRTVLSTEAFF. Written as DNA, the CDR3 is TGTGCCAGCAGCAGGACAGTTTTGAGCACTGAAGCTTTCTTT.

The chain is built from TRBV18 and TRBJ2-5, with D perhaps matching TRBD1 (5 bases). The germline V gene encodes CDR1 KGHSH and CDR2 LQKENI. This CDR3 spans 13 amino acids. V was cut by 8 bases and J by 5 bases, with 15 bases left in between. The CDR3, as DNA: TGTGCCAGCGCCAACCAGGGCCCCGAGACCCAGTACTTC. As protein: CASANQGPETQYF.

The chain links TRBV30 to TRBJ1-1; tentative D call: TRBD1 (6 bases). CDR1 and CDR2 (germline): GTSNPN, SVGIG (reference sequence). This CDR3 has 12 residues. V lost 5 bases and J 1 base, leaving 8 bases between the germline ends. CDR3 region: CAWGQSNTEAFF. CDR3 nucleotide sequence: TGTGCCTGGGGACAGTCGAACACTGAAGCTTTCTTT.

This clonotype was counted ten times or more. The rearrangement uses TRBV4-1 and TRBJ1-1; D unresolved. This CDR3 region has 14 residues. Between the trimmed V and J ends, which lost 0 bases and 1 base, there was a span of 6 bases. The germline CDR1 and CDR2 sequences are MGHRA and YSYEKL. The CDR3 protein is CASSQEGGNTEAFF. CDR3 sequence (DNA): TGCGCCAGCAGCCAAGAAGGAGGGAACACTGAAGCTTTCTTT.

The chain links TRBV28 to TRBJ2-7; a weak D match, TRBD1 (6 bases). The ends were cut back, 4 bases at V and 3 bases at J, with 22 bases in the middle. This CDR3 spans 17 amino acids. Germline-derived CDR1 and CDR2 are MDHEN and SYDVKM. CDR3 coding DNA: TGTGCCAGCAGTTCCTTGACTCTTAGTAGGGGGTACTACGAGCAGTACTTC. It encodes CASSSLTLSRGYYEQYF. The variable domain in full, completed from reference TRBV28 and TRBJ2-7, reads DVKVTQSSRYLVKRTGEKVFLECVQDMDHENMFWYRQDPGLGLRLIYFSYDVKMKEKGDIPEGYSVSREKKERFSLILESASTNQTSMYLCASSSLTLSRGYYEQYFGPGTRLTVT.

This clonotype was counted at least ten times. This chain joins TRBV7-2 and TRBJ2-3, with unresolved D. The CDR3 totals 12 residues. V was clipped by 5 bases and J by 2 bases, with 5 bases between them. In germline, CDR1 is SGHTA, CDR2 FQGNSA. In nucleotides, the CDR3 is TGTGCCAGCAGCCCCTACACAGATACGCAGTATTTT. It translates to CASSPYTDTQYF.